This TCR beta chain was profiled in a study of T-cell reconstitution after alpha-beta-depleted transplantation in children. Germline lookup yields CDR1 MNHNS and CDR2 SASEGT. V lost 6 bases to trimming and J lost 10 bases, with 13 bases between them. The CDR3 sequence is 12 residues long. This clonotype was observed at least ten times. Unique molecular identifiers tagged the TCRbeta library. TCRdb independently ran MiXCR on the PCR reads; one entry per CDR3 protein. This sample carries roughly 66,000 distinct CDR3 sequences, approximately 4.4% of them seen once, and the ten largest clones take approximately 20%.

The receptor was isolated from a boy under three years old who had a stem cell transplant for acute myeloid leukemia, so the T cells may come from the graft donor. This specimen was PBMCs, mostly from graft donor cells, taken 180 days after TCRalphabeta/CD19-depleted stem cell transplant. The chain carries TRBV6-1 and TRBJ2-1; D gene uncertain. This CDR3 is CASRDGVQEQFF. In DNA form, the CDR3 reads TGTGCCAGCAGGGATGGGGTGCAGGAGCAGTTCTTC.